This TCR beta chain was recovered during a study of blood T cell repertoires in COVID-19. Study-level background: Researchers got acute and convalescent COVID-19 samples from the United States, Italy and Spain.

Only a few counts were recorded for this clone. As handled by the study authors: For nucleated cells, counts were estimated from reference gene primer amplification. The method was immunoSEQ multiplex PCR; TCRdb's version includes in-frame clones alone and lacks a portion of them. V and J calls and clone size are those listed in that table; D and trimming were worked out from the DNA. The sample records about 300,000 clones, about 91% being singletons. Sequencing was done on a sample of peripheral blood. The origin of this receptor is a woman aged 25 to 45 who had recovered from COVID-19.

The DNA for the CDR3 is TGCGCCAGCAGCTTGGAGTCGGGTGGCTACACCTTC. Residues: CASSLESGGYTF. This chain joins TRBV5-1 and TRBJ1-2; D remains ambiguous. Germline assignment: CDR1 SGHRS and CDR2 YFSETQ. This CDR3 spans 12 amino acids. The V gene lost 0 bases and the J gene lost 7 bases, with 7 bases spanning the gap. Full variable domain (outside the CDR3, taken from reference TRBV5-1 and TRBJ1-2): KAGVTQTPRYLIKTRGQQVTLSCSPISGHRSVSWYQQTPGQGLQFLFEYFSETQRNKGNFPGRFSGRQFSNSRSEMNVSTLELGDSALYLCASSLESGGYTFGSGTRLTVV.